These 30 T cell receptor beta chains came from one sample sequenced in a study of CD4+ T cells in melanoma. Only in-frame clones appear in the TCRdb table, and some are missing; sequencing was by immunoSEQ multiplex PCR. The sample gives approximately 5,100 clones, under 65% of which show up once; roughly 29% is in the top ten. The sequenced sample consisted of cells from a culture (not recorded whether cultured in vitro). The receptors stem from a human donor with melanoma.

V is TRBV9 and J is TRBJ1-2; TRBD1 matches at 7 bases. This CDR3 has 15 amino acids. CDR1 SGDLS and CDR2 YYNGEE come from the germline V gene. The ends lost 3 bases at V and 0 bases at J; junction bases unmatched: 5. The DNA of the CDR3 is TGTGCCAGCAGCGGATACAGGGGCACTAACTATGGCTACACCTTC. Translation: CASSGYRGTNYGYTF.

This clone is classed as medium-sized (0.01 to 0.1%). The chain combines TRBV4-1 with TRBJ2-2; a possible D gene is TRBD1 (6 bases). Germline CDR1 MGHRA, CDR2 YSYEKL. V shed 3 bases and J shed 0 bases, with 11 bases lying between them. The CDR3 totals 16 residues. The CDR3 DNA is TGCGCCAGCAGCCACCAGGGACAAACGAACACCGGGGAGCTGTTTTTT. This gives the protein CASSHQGQTNTGELFF.

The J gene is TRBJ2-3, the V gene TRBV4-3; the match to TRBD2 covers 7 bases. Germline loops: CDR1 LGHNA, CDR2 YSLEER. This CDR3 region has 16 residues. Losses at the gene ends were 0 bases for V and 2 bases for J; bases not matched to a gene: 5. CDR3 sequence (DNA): TGCGCCAGCAGCCAAGATAGCAGCGGGGTCACAGATACGCAGTATTTT. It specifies CASSQDSSGVTDTQYF.

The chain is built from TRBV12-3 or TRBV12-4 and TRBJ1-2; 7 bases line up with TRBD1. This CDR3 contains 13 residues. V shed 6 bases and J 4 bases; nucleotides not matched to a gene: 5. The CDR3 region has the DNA TGTGCCAGCAGCCACGGGACAGCCTATGGCTACACCTTC. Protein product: CASSHGTAYGYTF.

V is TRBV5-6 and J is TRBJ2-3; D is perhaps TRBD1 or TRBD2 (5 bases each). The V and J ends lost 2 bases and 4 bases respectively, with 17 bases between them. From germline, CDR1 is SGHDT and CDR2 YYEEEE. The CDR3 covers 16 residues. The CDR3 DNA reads TGTGCCAGCAGCTTCGTGTGGGGGAGTAGCGCAGATACGCAGTATTTT. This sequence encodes CASSFVWGSSADTQYF.

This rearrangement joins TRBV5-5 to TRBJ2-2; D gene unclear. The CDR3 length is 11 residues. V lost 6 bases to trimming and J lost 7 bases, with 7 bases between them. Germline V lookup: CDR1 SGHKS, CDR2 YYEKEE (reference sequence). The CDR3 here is CASTAFGELFF. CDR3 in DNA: TGTGCCAGCACCGCCTTCGGGGAGCTGTTTTTT.

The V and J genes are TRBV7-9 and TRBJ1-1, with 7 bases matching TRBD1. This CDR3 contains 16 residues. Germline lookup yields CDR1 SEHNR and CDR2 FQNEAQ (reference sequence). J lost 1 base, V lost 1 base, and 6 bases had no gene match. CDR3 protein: CASSLGAGTANTEAFF. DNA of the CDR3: TGTGCCAGCAGCTTAGGGGCCGGGACAGCGAACACTGAAGCTTTCTTT.

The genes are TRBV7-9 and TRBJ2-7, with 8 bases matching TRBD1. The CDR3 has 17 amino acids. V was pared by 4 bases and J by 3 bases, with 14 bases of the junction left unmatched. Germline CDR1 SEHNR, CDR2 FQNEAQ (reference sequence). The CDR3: CASSSALGQGVNYEQYF. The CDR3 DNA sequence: TGTGCCAGCAGCTCAGCTCTTGGACAGGGTGTCAACTACGAGCAGTACTTC.

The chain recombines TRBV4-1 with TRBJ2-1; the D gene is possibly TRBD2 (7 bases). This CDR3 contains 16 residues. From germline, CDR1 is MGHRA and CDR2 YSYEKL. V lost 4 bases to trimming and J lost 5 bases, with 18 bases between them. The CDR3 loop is CASSRHWGGAHNEQFF. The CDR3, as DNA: TGCGCCAGCAGCCGACATTGGGGGGGGGCCCACAATGAGCAGTTCTTC.

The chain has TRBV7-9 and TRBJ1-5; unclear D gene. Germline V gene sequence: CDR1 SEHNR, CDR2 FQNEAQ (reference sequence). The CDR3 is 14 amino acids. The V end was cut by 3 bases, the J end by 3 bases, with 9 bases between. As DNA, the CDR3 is TGTGCCAGCAGCTTGGTAGGATTCAATCAGCCCCAGCATTTT. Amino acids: CASSLVGFNQPQHF. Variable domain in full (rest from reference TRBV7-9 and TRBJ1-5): DTGVSQNPRHKITKRGQNVTFRCDPISEHNRLYWYRQTLGQGPEFLTYFQNEAQLEKSRLLSDRFSAERPKGSFSTLEIQRTEQGDSAMYLCASSLVGFNQPQHFGDGTRLSIL.

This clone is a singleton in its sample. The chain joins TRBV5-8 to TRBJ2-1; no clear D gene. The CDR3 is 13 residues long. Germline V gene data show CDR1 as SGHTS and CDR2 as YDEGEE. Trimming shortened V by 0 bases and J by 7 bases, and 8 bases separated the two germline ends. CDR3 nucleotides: TGTGCCAGCAGCTTGGGGTGGGCAAATGAGCAGTTCTTC. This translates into CASSLGWANEQFF.

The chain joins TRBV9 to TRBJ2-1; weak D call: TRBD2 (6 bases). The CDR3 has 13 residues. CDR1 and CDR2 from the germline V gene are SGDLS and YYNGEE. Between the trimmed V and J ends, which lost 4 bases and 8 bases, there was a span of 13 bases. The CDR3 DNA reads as TGTGCCAGCAGCTCCAGCGGGCAGGATGAGCAGTTCTTC. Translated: CASSSSGQDEQFF.

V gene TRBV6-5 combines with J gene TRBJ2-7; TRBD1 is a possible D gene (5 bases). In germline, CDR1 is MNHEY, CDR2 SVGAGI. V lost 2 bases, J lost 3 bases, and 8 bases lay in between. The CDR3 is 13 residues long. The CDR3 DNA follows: TGTGCCAGCAGTTACGGACACAACTACGAGCAGTACTTC. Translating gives CASSYGHNYEQYF.

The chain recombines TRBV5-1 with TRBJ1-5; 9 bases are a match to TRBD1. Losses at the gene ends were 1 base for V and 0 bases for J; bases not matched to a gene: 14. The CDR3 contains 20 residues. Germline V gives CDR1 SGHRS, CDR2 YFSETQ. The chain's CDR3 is CASSLLCRTGEILSNQPQHF. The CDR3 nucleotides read TGCGCCAGCAGCTTGCTTTGTCGGACAGGGGAGATCCTTAGCAATCAGCCCCAGCATTTT.

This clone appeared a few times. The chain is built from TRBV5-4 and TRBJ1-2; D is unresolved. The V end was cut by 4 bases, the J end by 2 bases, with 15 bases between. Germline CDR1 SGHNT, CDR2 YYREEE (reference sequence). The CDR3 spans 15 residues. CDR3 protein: CASSLGWSANYGYTF. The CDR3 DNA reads TGTGCCAGCAGCCTCGGTTGGAGTGCAAACTATGGCTACACCTTC.

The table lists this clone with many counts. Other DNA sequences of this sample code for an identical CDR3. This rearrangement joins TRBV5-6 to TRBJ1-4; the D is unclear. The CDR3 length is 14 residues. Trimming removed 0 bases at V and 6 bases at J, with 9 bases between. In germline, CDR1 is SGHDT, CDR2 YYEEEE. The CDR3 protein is CASSLGRGYEKLFF. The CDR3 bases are TGTGCCAGCAGCTTGGGCCGAGGGTATGAAAAACTGTTTTTT. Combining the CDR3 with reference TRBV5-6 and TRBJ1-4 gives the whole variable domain DAGVTQSPTHLIKTRGQQVTLRCSPKSGHDTVSWYQQALGQGPQFIFQYYEEEERQRGNFPDRFSGHQFPNYSSELNVNALLLGDSALYLCASSLGRGYEKLFFGSGTQLSVL.

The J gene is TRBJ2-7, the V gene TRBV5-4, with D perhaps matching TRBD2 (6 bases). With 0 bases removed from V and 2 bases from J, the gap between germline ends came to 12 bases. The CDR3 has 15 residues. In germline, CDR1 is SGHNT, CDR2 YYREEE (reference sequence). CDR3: CASSLAGVKPYEQYF. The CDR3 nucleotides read TGTGCCAGCAGCTTGGCGGGGGTAAAGCCCTACGAGCAGTACTTC. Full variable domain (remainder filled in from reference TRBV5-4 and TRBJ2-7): ETGVTQSPTHLIKTRGQQVTLRCSSQSGHNTVSWYQQALGQGPQFIFQYYREEENGRGNFPPRFSGLQFPNYSSELNVNALELDDSALYLCASSLAGVKPYEQYFGPGTRLTVT.

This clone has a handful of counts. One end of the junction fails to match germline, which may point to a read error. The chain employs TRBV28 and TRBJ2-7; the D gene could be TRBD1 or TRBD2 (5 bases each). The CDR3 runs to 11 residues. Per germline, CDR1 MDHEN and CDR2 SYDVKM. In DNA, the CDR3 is TGTGCCAGCAGTTTAGGTAATGAGGGGCACTTC. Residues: CASSLGNEGHF.

The CDR3 bases are TGTGCCAGTAGTATAGATCTTAGGACGGCTAATGAAAAACTGTTTTTT. Translated, it gives CASSIDLRTANEKLFF. The chain links TRBV19 to TRBJ1-4, with D unresolved. V lost 0 bases and J lost 3, with 11 bases in between. Germline V gene data show CDR1 as LNHDA and CDR2 as SQIVND (reference sequence). CDR3 length equals 16 residues. Together with reference TRBV19 and TRBJ1-4, the CDR3 gives the full variable domain: DGGITQSPKYLFRKEGQNVTLSCEQNLNHDAMYWYRQDPGQGLRLIYYSQIVNDFQKGDIAEGYSVSREKKESFPLTVTSAQKNPTAFYLCASSIDLRTANEKLFFGSGTQLSVL.

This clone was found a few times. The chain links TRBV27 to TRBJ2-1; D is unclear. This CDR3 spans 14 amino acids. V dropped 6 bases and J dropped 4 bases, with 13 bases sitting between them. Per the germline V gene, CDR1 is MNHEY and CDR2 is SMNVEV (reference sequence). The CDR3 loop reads CASSLSGLYNEQFF. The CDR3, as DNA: TGTGCCAGCAGCCTCTCCGGGTTGTACAATGAGCAGTTCTTC.

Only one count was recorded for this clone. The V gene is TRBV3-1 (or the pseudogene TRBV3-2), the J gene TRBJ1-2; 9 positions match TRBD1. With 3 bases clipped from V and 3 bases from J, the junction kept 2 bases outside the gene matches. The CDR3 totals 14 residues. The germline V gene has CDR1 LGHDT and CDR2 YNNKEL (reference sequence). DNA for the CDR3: TGTGCCAGCAGCCAGTGGGACAGGGACTATGGCTACACCTTC. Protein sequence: CASSQWDRDYGYTF.

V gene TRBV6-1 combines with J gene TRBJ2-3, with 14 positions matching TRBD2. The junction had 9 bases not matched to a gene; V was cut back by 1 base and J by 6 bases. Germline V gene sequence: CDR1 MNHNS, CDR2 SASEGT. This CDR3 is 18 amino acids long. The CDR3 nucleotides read TGTGCCAGCAGTGAAGAACGACTAGCGGGGGGGCAACGTGATACGCAGTATTTT. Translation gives CASSEERLAGGQRDTQYF.

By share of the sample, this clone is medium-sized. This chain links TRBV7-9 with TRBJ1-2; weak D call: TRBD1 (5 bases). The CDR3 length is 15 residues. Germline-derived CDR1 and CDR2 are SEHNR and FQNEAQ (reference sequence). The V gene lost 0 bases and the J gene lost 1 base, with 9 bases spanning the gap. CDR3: CASSLAQGGNYGYTF. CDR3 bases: TGTGCCAGCAGCTTAGCCCAGGGAGGTAACTATGGCTACACCTTC.

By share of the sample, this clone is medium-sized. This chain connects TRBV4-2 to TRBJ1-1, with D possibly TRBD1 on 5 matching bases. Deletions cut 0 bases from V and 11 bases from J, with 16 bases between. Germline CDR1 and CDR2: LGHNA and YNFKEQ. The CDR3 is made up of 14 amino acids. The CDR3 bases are TGTGCCAGCAGCCAAGATCCGGGGCTCAACGTCGCTTTCTTT. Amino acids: CASSQDPGLNVAFF.

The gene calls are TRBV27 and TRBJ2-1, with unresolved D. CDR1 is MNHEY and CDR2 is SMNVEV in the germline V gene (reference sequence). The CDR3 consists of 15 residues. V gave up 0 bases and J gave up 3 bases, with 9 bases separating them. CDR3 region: CASSLSNIVYNEQFF. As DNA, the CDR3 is TGTGCCAGCAGTTTATCGAATATAGTCTACAATGAGCAGTTCTTC.

For the CDR3, the DNA is TGCGCCAGCAGCCAATTTCAGGAATTCGCGAACACCGGGGAGCTGTTTTTT. This translates into CASSQFQEFANTGELFF. The V gene is TRBV4-1, the J gene TRBJ2-2; D is unclear. V was clipped by 2 bases and J by 0 bases, with 13 bases between them. CDR3 size: 17 residues. The germline CDR1 and CDR2 sequences are MGHRA and YSYEKL.

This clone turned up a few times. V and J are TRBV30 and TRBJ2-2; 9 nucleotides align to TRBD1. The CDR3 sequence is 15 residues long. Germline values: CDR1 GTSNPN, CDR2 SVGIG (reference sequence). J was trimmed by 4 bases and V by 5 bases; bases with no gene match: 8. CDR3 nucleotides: TGTGCCTGGGACCACAGGGGGCAGAGCACCGGGGAGCTGTTTTTT. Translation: CAWDHRGQSTGELFF.

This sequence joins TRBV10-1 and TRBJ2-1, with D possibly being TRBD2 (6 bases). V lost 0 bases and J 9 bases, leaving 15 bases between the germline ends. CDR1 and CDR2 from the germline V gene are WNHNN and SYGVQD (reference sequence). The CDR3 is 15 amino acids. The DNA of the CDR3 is TGCGCCAGCAGTGAGTCCAAAGCGTCGGGGGTTGAGCAGTTCTTC. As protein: CASSESKASGVEQFF.

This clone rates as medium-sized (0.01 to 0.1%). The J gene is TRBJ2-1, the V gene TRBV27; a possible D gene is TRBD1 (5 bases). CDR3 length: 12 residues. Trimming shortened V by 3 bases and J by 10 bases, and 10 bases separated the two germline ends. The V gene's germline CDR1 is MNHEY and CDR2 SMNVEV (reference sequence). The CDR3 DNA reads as TGTGCCAGCAGTTTTCAGGGCGGCGAGCAGTTCTTC. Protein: CASSFQGGEQFF.

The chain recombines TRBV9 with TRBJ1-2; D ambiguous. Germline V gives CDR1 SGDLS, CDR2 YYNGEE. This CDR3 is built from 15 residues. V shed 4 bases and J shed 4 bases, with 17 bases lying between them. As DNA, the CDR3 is TGTGCCAGCAGCCCTCCCCCAAGCGCTGCCTATGGCTACACCTTC. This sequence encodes CASSPPPSAAYGYTF. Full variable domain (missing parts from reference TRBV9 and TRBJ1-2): DSGVTQTPKHLITATGQRVTLRCSPRSGDLSVYWYQQSLDQGLQFLIQYYNGEERAKGNILERFSAQQFPDLHSELNLSSLELGDSALYFCASSPPPSAAYGYTFGSGTRLTVV.